Shown below are 22 T cell receptor beta chains from a single sample sequenced in a study of PD-L1 blockade in urothelial cancer. Time point defined: pretreatment peripheral blood. Clones were sequenced by immunoSEQ multiplex PCR, and TCRdb holds only the in-frame ones, with some missing. The sample gives approximately 47,000 clones, approximately 85% of which show up once; 1.5% to 2% is in the top ten. The input for sequencing was PBMCs, taken around atezolizumab (anti-PD-L1) treatment. The origin of the receptors is a middle-aged man with urothelial cancer.

The chain combines TRBV18 with TRBJ2-5, with TRBD1 matching 9 bases. Germline lookup yields CDR1 KGHSH and CDR2 LQKENI. The length of the CDR3 is 15 residues. V was pared by 2 bases and J by 2 bases, with 3 bases of the junction left unmatched. CDR3 protein: CASSPGTGQQETQYF. The CDR3 region has the DNA TGTGCCAGCTCACCAGGGACAGGGCAACAAGAGACCCAGTACTTC.

The chain combines TRBV2 with TRBJ1-1; D gene ambiguous. Germline V gene lookup returns CDR1 SNHLY and CDR2 FYNNEI. The length of the CDR3 is 14 residues. Trimming pared 4 bases from V and 1 base from J, leaving 10 bases between. CDR3 sequence: CASSGGLGNTEAFF. CDR3 bases: TGTGCCAGCAGTGGCGGACTCGGGAACACTGAAGCTTTCTTT.

The chain carries TRBV6-1 and TRBJ2-7; 9 bases agree with TRBD2. This CDR3 has 16 residues. CDR1 and CDR2 from the germline V gene are MNHNS and SASEGT. Trimming removed 4 bases from V and 0 bases from J; junction bases left unmatched: 7. This CDR3 reads CASSGGTSRSSYEQYF. CDR3 in DNA: TGTGCCAGCAGTGGAGGGACTAGCAGGAGCTCCTACGAGCAGTACTTC.

This chain connects TRBV27 to TRBJ1-5; no clear D gene. This CDR3 contains 12 residues. Germline V gene lookup returns CDR1 MNHEY and CDR2 SMNVEV (reference sequence). With 4 bases removed from V and 6 bases from J, the gap between germline ends came to 7 bases. The CDR3 loop is CASSSNGQPQHF. CDR3 DNA sequence: TGTGCCAGCAGTTCTAATGGTCAGCCCCAGCATTTT.

As DNA, the CDR3 is TGTGCCTGGAAACCGGGAGTGCCCTCCTACGAGCAGTACTTC. As protein: CAWKPGVPSYEQYF. The chain joins TRBV30 to TRBJ2-7; tentatively, D is TRBD2 (6 bases). The CDR3 has 14 residues. V lost 4 bases and J lost 0, with 13 bases in between. Germline values: CDR1 GTSNPN, CDR2 SVGIG (reference sequence).

The chain has TRBV12-5 and TRBJ2-1; TRBD2 agrees at 11 bases. Germline trimming cut 3 bases from V and 6 bases from J; bases unmatched to any gene: 4. This CDR3 is 15 amino acids long. Germline-derived CDR1 and CDR2 are LGHNT and FRNRAP. CDR3 sequence (DNA): TGTGCTAGTGGTTTCGGACTAGCGGGCCGCAATGAGCAGTTCTTC. Protein product: CASGFGLAGRNEQFF.

This sequence joins TRBV2 and TRBJ1-5; 9 nucleotides match TRBD1. CDR3 length: 13 amino acids. Per germline, CDR1 SNHLY and CDR2 FYNNEI. V lost 6 bases, J lost 7 bases, and 4 bases stayed unmatched. The CDR3 loop is CASRTGGAQPQHF. CDR3 bases: TGTGCCAGCAGAACAGGGGGCGCCCAGCCCCAGCATTTT.

V is TRBV5-1 and J is TRBJ1-1; 9 positions match TRBD1. CDR3 size: 15 residues. Trimming cost V 4 bases and J 7 bases; bases outside gene matches: 11. The V gene's germline CDR1 is SGHRS and CDR2 YFSETQ. CDR3: CASSPTGDRANEAFF. CDR3 nucleotide sequence: TGCGCCAGCAGCCCAACCGGGGACAGGGCTAATGAAGCTTTCTTT.

V and J are TRBV29-1 and TRBJ2-7; TRBD2 matches 7 bases. The germline V gene has CDR1 SQVTM and CDR2 ANQGSEA. V lost 4 bases, J lost 7 bases, and 10 bases stayed unmatched. The CDR3 loop spans 13 amino acids. The CDR3 protein is CSVVRDSAGEQYF. In DNA form, the CDR3 reads TGCAGCGTTGTGCGCGACTCAGCGGGGGAGCAGTACTTC.

This sequence joins TRBV5-6 and TRBJ2-2; perhaps TRBD2 as D (6 bases). This CDR3 region has 16 residues. The germline gives CDR1 SGHDT, CDR2 YYEEEE. The ends were cut back, 0 bases at V and 3 bases at J, with 12 bases in the middle. CDR3 DNA: TGTGCCAGCAGCTTGGCCACTAGCTCAGACACCGGGGAGCTGTTTTTT. It specifies CASSLATSSDTGELFF.

This sequence joins TRBV19 and TRBJ2-7; 9 bases are shared with TRBD1. The V segment lost 2 bases and the J segment 2 bases; nucleotides outside the gene matches: 4. CDR1 is LNHDA and CDR2 is SQIVND in the germline V gene (reference sequence). The CDR3 totals 15 residues. The CDR3 loop reads CASSIRTGAPYEQYF. The CDR3 DNA is TGTGCCAGTAGTATACGGACAGGGGCACCCTACGAGCAGTACTTC.

The V call is TRBV11-3, the J call TRBJ2-2; D might be TRBD1 (6 bases). CDR1 and CDR2 (germline): SGHNT, YENEEA. This CDR3 has 18 amino acids. Trimming stripped 5 bases from V and 1 base from J, with 20 bases between. The CDR3 protein is CASSGGWWGQQNTGELFF. The CDR3 bases are TGTGCCAGCAGCGGGGGATGGTGGGGGCAGCAGAACACCGGGGAGCTGTTTTTT.

The rearrangement uses TRBV5-1 and TRBJ2-1, with 9 bases identical to TRBD1. V was pared by 2 bases and J by 3 bases, with 6 bases of the junction left unmatched. The CDR3 extends over 16 amino acids. The germline V gene encodes CDR1 SGHRS and CDR2 YFSETQ. CDR3 protein: CASSFLTGQGYNEQFF. In DNA form, the CDR3 reads TGCGCCAGCAGCTTTCTTACGGGACAGGGCTACAATGAGCAGTTCTTC.

This chain joins TRBV28 and TRBJ1-4, with no clear D. Germline-derived CDR1 and CDR2 are MDHEN and SYDVKM. This CDR3 is 12 amino acids long. V was shortened by 3 bases and J by 7 bases, with 6 bases between the two germline ends. Written as DNA, the CDR3 is TGTGCCAGCAGTTTTGCGGGTGAAAAACTGTTTTTT. Its protein product is CASSFAGEKLFF. Based on the CDR3 plus reference TRBV28 and TRBJ1-4, the full variable domain is DVKVTQSSRYLVKRTGEKVFLECVQDMDHENMFWYRQDPGLGLRLIYFSYDVKMKEKGDIPEGYSVSREKKERFSLILESASTNQTSMYLCASSFAGEKLFFGSGTQLSVL.

The rearrangement uses TRBV25-1 and TRBJ2-7; 10 bases fit TRBD2. Germline loops: CDR1 MGHDK, CDR2 SYGVNS. The CDR3 has 14 residues. The ends lost 4 bases at V and 6 bases at J; junction bases unmatched: 6. This CDR3 is CASSAVAGGTEQYF. For the CDR3, the DNA is TGTGCCAGCAGTGCGGTAGCGGGAGGAACCGAGCAGTACTTC.

Worth noting for this clone: An end of the junction differs from the germline gene, which may be a read error. The V gene is TRBV7-6, the J gene TRBJ2-1; 15 bases agree with TRBD2. In germline, CDR1 is SGHVS, CDR2 FNYEAQ. This CDR3 region has 17 residues. In nucleotides, the CDR3 is TGTGCCAGCAGCATAGCCGGACTAGCGGGAGGGTTGGATGAGCAGTTCTTC. Its translation: CASSIAGLAGGLDEQFF.

The chain is built from TRBV2 and TRBJ1-1, with 9 bases that match TRBD1. Germline V lookup: CDR1 SNHLY, CDR2 FYNNEI. Trimming cost V 6 bases and J 1 base; bases outside gene matches: 9. There are 16 residues in the CDR3. The CDR3 DNA is TGTGCCAGCAGAACTAACAGGGGGCTTAGGAACACTGAAGCTTTCTTT. Residues: CASRTNRGLRNTEAFF.

The gene calls are TRBV6-5 and TRBJ1-2, with TRBD1 matching over 7 bases. The CDR3 has 13 amino acids. Germline CDR1 MNHEY, CDR2 SVGAGI. Trimming took 6 bases from V and 8 from J; bases not matched to a gene: 9. The CDR3, as DNA: TGTGCCAGCAGCCCGGACAGGCCCTTAGGCTACACCTTC. The encoded protein is CASSPDRPLGYTF.

The chain uses TRBV5-4 and TRBJ2-1, with D tentatively TRBD2 (7 bases). CDR1 SGHNT and CDR2 YYREEE come from the germline V gene (reference sequence). This CDR3 is 14 amino acids long. V shed 5 bases and J shed 6 bases, with 15 bases lying between them. The CDR3 loop reads CASSWRGGVNEQFF. CDR3 nucleotide sequence: TGTGCCAGCAGTTGGAGGGGGGGGGTCAATGAGCAGTTCTTC.

This clone came up once. This chain joins TRBV5-1 and TRBJ1-2, with 7 positions matching TRBD1. Germline V CDR1 and CDR2: SGHRS, YFSETQ. The ends lost 0 bases at V and 8 bases at J; junction bases unmatched: 7. The CDR3 is 14 amino acids. The CDR3: CASSLAYQGEGYTF. The CDR3 DNA reads as TGCGCCAGCAGCTTGGCCTACCAGGGGGAGGGCTACACCTTC.

This clone has more than one count but fewer than ten. V gene TRBV15 combines with J gene TRBJ2-5; 8 bases align to TRBD2. CDR3 length equals 15 residues. Per germline, CDR1 LNHNV and CDR2 YYDKDF (reference sequence). V was pared by 3 bases and J by 4 bases, with 7 bases of the junction left unmatched. CDR3 in DNA: TGTGCCACCAGCAGCGGGAGGGCCTCCGGAGAGACCCAGTACTTC. The encoded protein is CATSSGRASGETQYF.

This rearrangement joins TRBV7-9 to TRBJ1-2, with D tentatively TRBD1 (5 bases). Trimming left V 1 base short and J 3 bases short, with 6 bases between. This CDR3 is 13 amino acids long. Germline-derived CDR1 and CDR2 are SEHNR and FQNEAQ (reference sequence). The CDR3 region has the DNA TGTGCCAGCAGCTTAGTCAGGGACTATGGCTACACCTTC. Translated: CASSLVRDYGYTF.